This T cell receptor (beta chain) was captured by sequencing in a study of STAT3 mutations in large granular lymphocyte leukemia. Study-level information: Over half of T-LGLL patients had one or more immunosuppressive regimens. Notes on the study in general: In about 30% of the 18 patients, new TCR clonotypes emerged after therapy. In T-cell large granular lymphocyte leukemia, about half of patients showed multiple immunodominant subclonotypes. In several patients, dominant TCR clone burden exceeded STAT3 mutant burden, suggesting STAT3 mutation arose secondarily.

About this clone: The target antigen is unknown.

The V segment lost 3 bases and the J segment 4 bases; nucleotides outside the gene matches: 7. CDR3 length: 15 residues. Looked up from germline, CDR1 is SGHTA and CDR2 is FQGNSA. Approximately 40,000 productive templates were obtained per sample on average. The assay was immunoSEQ multiplex PCR, and TCRdb's table has in-frame clones only and misses some. The profile shows around 30,000 clones, around 85% of them singletons. This clonotype originated in a man in his fifties or sixties with T-cell large granular lymphocyte leukemia. Some clones in this sample may be carry-over from other donors' samples. V is TRBV7-2 and J is TRBJ2-3; 7 bases are shared with TRBD1. The specimen was peripheral blood mononuclear cells. The CDR3 DNA follows: TGTGCCAGCAGCTTGGGACAGTCTCTTGCAGATACGCAGTATTTT. Protein product: CASSLGQSLADTQYF. Supplemented by reference TRBV7-2 and TRBJ2-3, the full variable domain reads GAGVSQSPSNKVTEKGKDVELRCDPISGHTALYWYRQSLGQGLEFLIYFQGNSAPDKSGLPSDRFSAERTGGSVSTLTIQRTQQEDSAVYLCASSLGQSLADTQYFGPGTRLTVL.